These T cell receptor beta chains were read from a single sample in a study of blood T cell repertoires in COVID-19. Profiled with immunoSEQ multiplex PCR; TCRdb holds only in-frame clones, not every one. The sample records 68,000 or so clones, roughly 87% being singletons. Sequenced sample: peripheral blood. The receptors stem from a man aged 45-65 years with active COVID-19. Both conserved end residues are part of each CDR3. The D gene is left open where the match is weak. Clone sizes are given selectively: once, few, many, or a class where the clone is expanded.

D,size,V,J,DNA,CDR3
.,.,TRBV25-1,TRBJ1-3,TGTGCCAGCAGTCTATACTCTGGAAACACCATATATTTT,CASSLYSGNTIYF
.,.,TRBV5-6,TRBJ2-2,TGTGCCAGCAGCTTGCCGGCCGGGAGTGAGACCGGGGAGCTGTTTTTT,CASSLPAGSETGELFF
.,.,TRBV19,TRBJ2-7,TGTGCCAGTAGTATAGAGGCGGGGAGCTCCTACGAGCAGTACTTC,CASSIEAGSSYEQYF
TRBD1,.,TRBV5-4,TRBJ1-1,TGTGCCAGCAGGGTGGGACAGGGGAACACTGAAGCTTTCTTT,CASRVGQGNTEAFF
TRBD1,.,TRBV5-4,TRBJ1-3,TGTGCCAGCAGCTTGGGGGACAGCTCTGGAAACACCATATATTTT,CASSLGDSSGNTIYF
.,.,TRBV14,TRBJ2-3,TGTGCCAGCAGCCAATCTCCTAGCCGATTCACAGATACGCAGTATTTT,CASSQSPSRFTDTQYF
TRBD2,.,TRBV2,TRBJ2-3,TGTGCCAGCCGCCCGGGACTAGCGGGGGTCACAGATACGCAGTATTTT,CASRPGLAGVTDTQYF
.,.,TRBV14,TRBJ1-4,TGTGCCAGCAGCCCCCTGGGGGCAGGGGCTAATGAAAAACTGTTTTTT,CASSPLGAGANEKLFF
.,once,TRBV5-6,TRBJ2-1,TGTGCCAGCAGCTTGCTACAGTCCTCCTACAATGAGCAGTTCTTC,CASSLLQSSYNEQFF
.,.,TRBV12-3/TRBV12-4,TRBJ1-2,TGTGCCAGCAGTTCGGACAGAAGTGGCTACACCTTC,CASSSDRSGYTF
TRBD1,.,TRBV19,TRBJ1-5,TGTGCCAGTAGTATAGGTGCAGGGGGACAGCCCCAGCATTTT,CASSIGAGGQPQHF
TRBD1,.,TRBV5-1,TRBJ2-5,TGCGCCAGCAGCTTGGCAGGGACAGGGGAAGAGACCCAGTACTTC,CASSLAGTGEETQYF
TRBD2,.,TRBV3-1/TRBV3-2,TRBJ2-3,TGTGCCAGCAGCCAAGAAGCGCAGCGGGGGTTCGCAGATACGCAGTATTTT,CASSQEAQRGFADTQYF
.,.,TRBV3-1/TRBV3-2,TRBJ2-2,TGTGCCAGCAGATCCAGGGGTACGAACACCGGGGAGCTGTTTTTT,CASRSRGTNTGELFF
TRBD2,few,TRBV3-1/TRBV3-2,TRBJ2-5,TGTGCCAGCAGCCACCGGACTAGCGGGGGCCGGGAGACCCAGTACTTC,CASSHRTSGGRETQYF
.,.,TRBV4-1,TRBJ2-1,TGCGCCAGCAGCCAAGAACAAGCGTACAATGAGCAGTTCTTC,CASSQEQAYNEQFF
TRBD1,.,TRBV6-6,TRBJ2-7,TGTGCCAGCAGTTACGCCGGACAGGGAAGCCCCGAGCAGTACTTC,CASSYAGQGSPEQYF
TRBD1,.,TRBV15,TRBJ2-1,TGTGCCACCAGCAAACCGGGACAGGGGTACAATGAGCAGTTCTTC,CATSKPGQGYNEQFF
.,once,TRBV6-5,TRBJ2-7,TGTGCCAGCAGTTTAGGGAGAACCTACGAGCAGTACTTC,CASSLGRTYEQYF
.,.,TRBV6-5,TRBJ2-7,TGTGCCAGCAGTACCGACCAGGGGACCGAGCAGTACTTC,CASSTDQGTEQYF
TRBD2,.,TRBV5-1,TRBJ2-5,TGCGCCAGCAGCAATAGCGGGGGGACCTCAGAGACCCAGTACTTC,CASSNSGGTSETQYF
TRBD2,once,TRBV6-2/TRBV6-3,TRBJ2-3,TGTGCCAGCAGCTCTTTCTCCCTAGCGGGGGGTCCCACAGATACGCAGTATTTT,CASSSFSLAGGPTDTQYF
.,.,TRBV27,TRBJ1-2,TGTGCCAGCAGTTCTCAACAGGGCCCGGGGTACTATGGCTACACCTTC,CASSSQQGPGYYGYTF
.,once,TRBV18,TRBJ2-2,TGTGCCAGCTCACCACGAGGGAGTAGAACCGGGGAGCTGTTTTTT,CASSPRGSRTGELFF
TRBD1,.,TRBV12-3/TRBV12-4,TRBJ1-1,TGTGCCAGCAGAAGGACAGGGGTTACTGAAGCTTTCTTT,CASRRTGVTEAFF
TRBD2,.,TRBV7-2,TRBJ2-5,TGTGCCAGCAGCTTATACGGGGGGGACGGGACCCAGTACTTC,CASSLYGGDGTQYF
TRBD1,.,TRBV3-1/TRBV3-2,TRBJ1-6,TGTGCCAGCAGCCGACCCGGGACAGGGATCTCCTATAATTCACCCCTCCACTTT,CASSRPGTGISYNSPLHF
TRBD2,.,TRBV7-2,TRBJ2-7,TGTGCCAGCAGCTCAGATATTTGGTCTAGCGGGGGTTCCTACGAGCAGTACTTC,CASSSDIWSSGGSYEQYF
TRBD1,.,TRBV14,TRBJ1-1,TGTGCCAGCAGCCACGAAGGGGGCGCAGGGATATGGACTGAAGCTTTCTTT,CASSHEGGAGIWTEAFF
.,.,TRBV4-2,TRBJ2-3,TGTGCCAGCAGCATCCGGGACACTGCGGCAGATACGCAGTATTTT,CASSIRDTAADTQYF
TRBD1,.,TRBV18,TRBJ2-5,TGTGCCAGCTCCCCGACAGGGGGCGAGGAGACCCAGTACTTC,CASSPTGGEETQYF
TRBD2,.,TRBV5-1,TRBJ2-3,TGCGCCAGCAGCACGAACCCGGGACTAAGCACAGATACGCAGTATTTT,CASSTNPGLSTDTQYF
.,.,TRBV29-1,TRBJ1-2,TGCAGCGTTGAACCCCAACTTGTCAACTATGGCTACACCTTC,CSVEPQLVNYGYTF
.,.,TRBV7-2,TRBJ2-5,TGTGCCAGCAGCTTAGCCCTCGGGGAGACCCAGTACTTC,CASSLALGETQYF
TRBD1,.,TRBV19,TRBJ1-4,TGTGCCAGTAGGCAGAAGGGACAGGGAAATGAAAAACTGTTTTTT,CASRQKGQGNEKLFF
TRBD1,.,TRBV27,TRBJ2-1,TGTGCCAGCAGTTTATCCCTGACAGGGCCTCCCTACAATGAGCAGTTCTTC,CASSLSLTGPPYNEQFF
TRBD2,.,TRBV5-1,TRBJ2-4,TGCGCCAGCAGGTGGGGACTAGCCGAAAACATTCAGTACTTC,CASRWGLAENIQYF
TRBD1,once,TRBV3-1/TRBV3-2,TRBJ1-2,TGTGCCAGCAGCCAACCGGGACAGGGGAATGGCTACACCTTC,CASSQPGQGNGYTF
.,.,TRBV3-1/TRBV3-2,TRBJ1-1,TGTGCCAGCAGGGTCCTGGGGGCGAACACTGAAGCTTTCTTT,CASRVLGANTEAFF
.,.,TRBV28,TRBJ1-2,TGTGCCAGCAGTATGGACAGTAGAGGCTACACCTTC,CASSMDSRGYTF
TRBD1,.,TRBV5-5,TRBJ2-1,TGTGCCAGCAGCTTGGCCGGGACAGGAACTTACAATGAGCAGTTCTTC,CASSLAGTGTYNEQFF
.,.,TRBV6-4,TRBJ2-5,TGTGCCAGCAGTGGATCCCCATACACCAAAGAGACCCAGTACTTC,CASSGSPYTKETQYF
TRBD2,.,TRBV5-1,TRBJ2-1,TGCGCCAGCAGCAGGGGACTAGCGGGGGGGAGCTCCTACAATGAGCAGTTCTTC,CASSRGLAGGSSYNEQFF
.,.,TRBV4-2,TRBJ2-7,TGTGCCAGCAGCCAAGGGCGAGCGGACTCCTACGAGCAGTACTTC,CASSQGRADSYEQYF
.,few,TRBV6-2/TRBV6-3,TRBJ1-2,TGTGCCAGCAGTTACCCTGCGGGGGGAAACTATGGCTACACCTTC,CASSYPAGGNYGYTF
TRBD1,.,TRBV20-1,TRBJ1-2,TGCAGTGCTAGTGTCCCCATGGCAGGGGGCGGAGGCTACACCTTC,CSASVPMAGGGGYTF
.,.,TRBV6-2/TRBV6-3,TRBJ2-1,TGTGCCAGCAGCCTTAGCTACAATGAGCAGTTCTTC,CASSLSYNEQFF
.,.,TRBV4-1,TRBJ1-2,TGCGCCAGCAGCCGTAACGCCAGGGACTTCTATGGCTACACCTTC,CASSRNARDFYGYTF
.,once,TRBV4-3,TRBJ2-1,TGCGCCAGCAGCCCCACCTCGCCGGGGTATCTTTCCTACAATGAGCAGTTCTTC,CASSPTSPGYLSYNEQFF
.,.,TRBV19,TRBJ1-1,TGTGCCAGTAGTATGCGGGACGGGGCTGAAGCTTTCTTT,CASSMRDGAEAFF
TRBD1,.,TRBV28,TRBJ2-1,TGTGCCAGCAGGGGACAGGGGGCGATATGGGAGCAGTTCTTC,CASRGQGAIWEQFF
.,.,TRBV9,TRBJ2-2,TGTGCCAGCAGCGTAGCTACCGAGGCAGGGTCATCGACCGGGGAGCTGTTTTTT,CASSVATEAGSSTGELFF